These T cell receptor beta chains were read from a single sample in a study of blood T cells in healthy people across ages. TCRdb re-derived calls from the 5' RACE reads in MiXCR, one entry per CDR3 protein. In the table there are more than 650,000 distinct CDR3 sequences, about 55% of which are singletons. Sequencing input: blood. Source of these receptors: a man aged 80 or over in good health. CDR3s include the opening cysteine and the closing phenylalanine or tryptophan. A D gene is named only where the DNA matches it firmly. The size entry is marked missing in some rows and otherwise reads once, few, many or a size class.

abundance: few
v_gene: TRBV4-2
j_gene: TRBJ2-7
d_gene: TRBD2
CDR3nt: TGTGCCAGCAGCCAAGACCGGACTAGCTCCTACGAGCAGTACTTC
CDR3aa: CASSQDRTSSYEQYF

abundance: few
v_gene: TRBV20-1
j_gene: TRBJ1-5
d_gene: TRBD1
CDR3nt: TGCAGTGCTAGAGTATCAGGGGGAAGCAATCAGCCCCAGCATTTT
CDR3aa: CSARVSGGSNQPQHF

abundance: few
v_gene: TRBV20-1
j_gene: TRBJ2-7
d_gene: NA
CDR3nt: TGCAGTGCTAGAGATTGGACGCTCAGCTCCTACGAGCAGTACTTC
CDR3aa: CSARDWTLSSYEQYF

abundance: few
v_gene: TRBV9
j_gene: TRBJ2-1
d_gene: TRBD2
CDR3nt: TGTGCCAGCAGCCCGGGGGGGGTCAATGAGCAGTTCTTC
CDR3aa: CASSPGGVNEQFF

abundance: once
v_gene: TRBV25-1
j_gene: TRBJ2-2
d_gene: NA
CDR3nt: TGTGCCAGCAGTGGACTAGTCGGGGAGCTGTTTTTT
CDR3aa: CASSGLVGELFF

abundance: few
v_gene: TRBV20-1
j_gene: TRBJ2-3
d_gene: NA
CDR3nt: TGCAGTGCCAAGTTAGCGAGGATTAGCACAGATACGCAGTATTTT
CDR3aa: CSAKLARISTDTQYF

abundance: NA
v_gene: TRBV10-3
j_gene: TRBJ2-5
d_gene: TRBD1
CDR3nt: TGTGCCATCAGTGAGTCTGCAGGGGGCCAAGAGACCCAGTACTTC
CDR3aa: CAISESAGGQETQYF

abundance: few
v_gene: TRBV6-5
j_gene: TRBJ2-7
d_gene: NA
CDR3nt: TGTGCCAGCAGTCGCGTTTTAAGCTCCTACGAGCAGTACTTC
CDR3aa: CASSRVLSSYEQYF

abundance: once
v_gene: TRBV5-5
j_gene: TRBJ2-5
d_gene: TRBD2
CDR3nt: TGTGCCAGCAGCGCGACTAGCGGGAGTGGTTATGGAGAGACCCAGTACTTC
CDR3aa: CASSATSGSGYGETQYF

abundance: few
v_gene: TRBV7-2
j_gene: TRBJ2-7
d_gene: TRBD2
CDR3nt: TGTGCCAGCAGCTCCGGACTAGCGAACGAGCAGTACTTC
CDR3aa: CASSSGLANEQYF

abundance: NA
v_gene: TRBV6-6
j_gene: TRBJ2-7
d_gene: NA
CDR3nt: TGTGCCAGCAGTTACTCGATTCTCAGCGGAGGAGACGCGCAGTACTTC
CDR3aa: CASSYSILSGGDAQYF

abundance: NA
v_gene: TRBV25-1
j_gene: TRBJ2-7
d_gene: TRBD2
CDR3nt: TGTGCCAGCAGTGTAGGGGGACTAGACCCCTACGAGCAGTACTTC
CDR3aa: CASSVGGLDPYEQYF

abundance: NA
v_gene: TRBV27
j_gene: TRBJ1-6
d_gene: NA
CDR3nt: TGTGCCAGCAGTTTTCGGGTGTGGGGAAATAATAATTCACCCCTCCACTTT
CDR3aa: CASSFRVWGNNNSPLHF

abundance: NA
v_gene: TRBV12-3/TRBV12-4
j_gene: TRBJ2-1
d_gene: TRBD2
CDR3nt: TGTGCCAGCAGCCAGACGAAGCTAGCGGGAGCTTACAATGAGCAGTTCTTC
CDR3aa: CASSQTKLAGAYNEQFF

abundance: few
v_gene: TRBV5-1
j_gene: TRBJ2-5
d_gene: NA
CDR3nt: TGCGCCAGCAGCTTGGGGCCCCCAGTGTCCCAAGAGACCCAGTACTTC
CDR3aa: CASSLGPPVSQETQYF

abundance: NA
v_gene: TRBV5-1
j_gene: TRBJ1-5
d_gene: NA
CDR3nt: TGCGCCAGCAGCCCTGGTCTAAGTAGCCTTACCGATCAGCCCCAGCATTTT
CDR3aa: CASSPGLSSLTDQPQHF